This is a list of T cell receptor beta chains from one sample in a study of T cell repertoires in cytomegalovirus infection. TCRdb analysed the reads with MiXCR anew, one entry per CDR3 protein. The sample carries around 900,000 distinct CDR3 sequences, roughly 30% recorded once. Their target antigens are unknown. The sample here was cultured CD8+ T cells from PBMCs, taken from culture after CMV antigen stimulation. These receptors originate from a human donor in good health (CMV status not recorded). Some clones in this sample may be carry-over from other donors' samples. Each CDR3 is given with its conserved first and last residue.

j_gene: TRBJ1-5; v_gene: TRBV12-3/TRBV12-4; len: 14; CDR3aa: CASSSDRDNQPQHF
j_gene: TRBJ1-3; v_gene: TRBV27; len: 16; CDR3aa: CASSPSMDSSGNTIYF
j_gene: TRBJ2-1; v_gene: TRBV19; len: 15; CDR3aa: CVSSMGQSLNNEQFF
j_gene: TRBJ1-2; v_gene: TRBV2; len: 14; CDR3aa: CASSEVGPYYGYTF
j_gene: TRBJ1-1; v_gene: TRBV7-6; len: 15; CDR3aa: CASSSPGGRNTEAFF
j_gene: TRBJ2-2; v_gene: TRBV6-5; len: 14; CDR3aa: CASSMGQGTGELFF
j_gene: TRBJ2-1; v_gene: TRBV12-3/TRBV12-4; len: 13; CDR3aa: CASIQWGRVEQFF
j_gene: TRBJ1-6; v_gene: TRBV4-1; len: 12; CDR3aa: CASSQIQGSLHF
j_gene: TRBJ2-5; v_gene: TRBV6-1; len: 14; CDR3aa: CASRGQGITETQYF
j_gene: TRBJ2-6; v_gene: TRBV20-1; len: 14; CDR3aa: CSAFRVSGANVLTF
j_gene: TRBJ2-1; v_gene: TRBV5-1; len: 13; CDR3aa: CASSLRQGGEQFF
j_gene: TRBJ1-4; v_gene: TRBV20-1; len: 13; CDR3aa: CSARPRGEEKLFF
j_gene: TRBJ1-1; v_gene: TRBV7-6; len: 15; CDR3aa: CASTSPGGTNTEAFF
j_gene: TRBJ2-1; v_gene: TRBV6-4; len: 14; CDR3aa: CASSEMAGVDEQFF